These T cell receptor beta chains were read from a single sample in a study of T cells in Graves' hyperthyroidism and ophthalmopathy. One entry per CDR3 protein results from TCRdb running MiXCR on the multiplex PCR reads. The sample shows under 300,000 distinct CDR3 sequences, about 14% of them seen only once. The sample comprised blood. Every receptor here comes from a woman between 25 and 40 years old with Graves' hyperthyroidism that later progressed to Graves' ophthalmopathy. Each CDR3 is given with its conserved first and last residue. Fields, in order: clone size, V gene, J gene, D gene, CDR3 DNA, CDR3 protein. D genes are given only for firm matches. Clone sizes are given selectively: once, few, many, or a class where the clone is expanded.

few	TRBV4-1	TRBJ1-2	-	TGCGCCAGCCGGGATACCGTTAAGCTCACCGCGCAATATGGCTACACCTTC	CASRDTVKLTAQYGYTF
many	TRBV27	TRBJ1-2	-	TGTGCCAGCAGTTTAGGCTCAGGGCGCATGGAATATGGCTACACCTTC	CASSLGSGRMEYGYTF
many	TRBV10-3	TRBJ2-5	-	TGTGCCATCGGACCCGAGGTCTCAGAGACCCAGTACTTC	CAIGPEVSETQYF
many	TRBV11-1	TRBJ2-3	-	TGTGCCAGCAGCCTCTACCGAGATACGCAGTATTTT	CASSLYRDTQYF
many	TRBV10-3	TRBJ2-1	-	TGTGCCATCAGTGGCAAGGAGACTTTAGGCGATACTGAGCAGTTCTTC	CAISGKETLGDTEQFF
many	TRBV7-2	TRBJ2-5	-	TGTGCCAGCAGCTTACAAGGGGTCCAAGAGACCCAGTACTTC	CASSLQGVQETQYF
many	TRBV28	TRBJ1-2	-	TGTGCCAGCAGGCAAGCCTTGGGTGGCTACACCTTC	CASRQALGGYTF
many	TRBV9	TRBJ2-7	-	TGTGCCAGCAGCGCCACAGGGGAGGCGAACTACGAGCAGTACTTC	CASSATGEANYEQYF
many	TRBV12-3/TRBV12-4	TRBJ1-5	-	TGTGCCAGCAGTTTAAAGGGGCAGTGGCAGCCCCAGCATTTT	CASSLKGQWQPQHF
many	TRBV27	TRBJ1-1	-	TGTGCCAGCAGTAATTTAGAGTGGTGGCGCGTTAACACTGAAGCTTTCTTT	CASSNLEWWRVNTEAFF
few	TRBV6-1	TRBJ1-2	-	TGTGCCAGCACACGGCTTAACTATGGCTACACCTTC	CASTRLNYGYTF
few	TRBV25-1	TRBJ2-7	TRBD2	TGTGCCAGCAGTCACCCCCGGGGACTAGCGGGACAAAGAGACGAGCAGTACTTC	CASSHPRGLAGQRDEQYF
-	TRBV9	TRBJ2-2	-	TGTGCCAGTGCAAGCTCCGGGGAGCTGTTTTTT	CASASSGELFF
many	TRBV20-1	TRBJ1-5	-	TGCAGTGCTAGAAATGATCGTTATAGCAATCAGCCCCAGCATTTT	CSARNDRYSNQPQHF
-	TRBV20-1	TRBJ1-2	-	TGCAGTGCTGGACCCGGGGGCAAGACCTATGGCTACACCTTC	CSAGPGGKTYGYTF
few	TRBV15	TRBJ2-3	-	TGTGCCACCAGCAGGTCCCTACGTACGCAGTATTTT	CATSRSLRTQYF
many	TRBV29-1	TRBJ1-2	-	TGCAGCGTATCGGACGGCTATGGCTACACCTTC	CSVSDGYGYTF
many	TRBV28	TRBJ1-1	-	TGTGCCAGCAGTTTAACTCGGGCTTTCTTT	CASSLTRAFF
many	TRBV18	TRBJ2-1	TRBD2	TGTGCCAGCTCACCACGAACGGGAGGATACAATGAGCAGTTCTTC	CASSPRTGGYNEQFF
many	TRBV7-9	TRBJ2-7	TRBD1	TGTGCCAGCAGTGATTCGGACAGGGGTTCCTACGAGCAGTACTTC	CASSDSDRGSYEQYF
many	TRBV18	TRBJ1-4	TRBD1	TGTGCCAGCTCACCTACATCGCCGGGACAGGGGGAAAAACTGTTTTTT	CASSPTSPGQGEKLFF
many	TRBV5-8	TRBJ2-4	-	TGTGCCAGCAGCTTGGTTTCCCTAGCCAAAAACATTCAGTACTTC	CASSLVSLAKNIQYF
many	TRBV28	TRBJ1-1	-	TGTGCCAGCAGTCCGAACAGCGTCTATATGAACACTGAAGCTTTCTTT	CASSPNSVYMNTEAFF
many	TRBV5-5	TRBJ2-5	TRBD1	TGTGCCAGCAGCTCCCTATGGACAGGGCAAGAGACCCAGTACTTC	CASSSLWTGQETQYF
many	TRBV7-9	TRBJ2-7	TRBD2	TGTGCCAGCCGTGCGCGGGAGGGCCCCTACGAGCAGTACTTC	CASRAREGPYEQYF
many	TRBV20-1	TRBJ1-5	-	TGCAGTGCTAGACCAGGACGCAATCAGCCCCAGCATTTT	CSARPGRNQPQHF
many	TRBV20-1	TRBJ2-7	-	TGCAGTGCTAGAGATGGGAGCGGTTTCTACGAGCAGTACTTC	CSARDGSGFYEQYF
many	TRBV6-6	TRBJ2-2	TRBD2	TGTGCCAGCAGTTACGGAAGCGCGGGACTAGCGGACACCGGGGAGCTGTTTTTT	CASSYGSAGLADTGELFF
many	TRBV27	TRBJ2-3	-	TGTGCCAGCAGCCCGGATAGGGATGGGGATACGCAGTATTTT	CASSPDRDGDTQYF
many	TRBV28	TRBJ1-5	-	TGTGCCAGCAGTCCCCCACGCGACTATAGCAATCAGCCCCAGCATTTT	CASSPPRDYSNQPQHF
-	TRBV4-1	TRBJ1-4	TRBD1	TGCGCCAGCAGCCAAGAACCAAACAGGGGGCTTGAAAAACTGTTTTTT	CASSQEPNRGLEKLFF
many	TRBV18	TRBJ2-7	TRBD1	TGTGCCAGCTCACCTTACGGGACAGCGAGCTCCTACGAGCAGTACTTC	CASSPYGTASSYEQYF
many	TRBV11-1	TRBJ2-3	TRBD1	TGTGCCAGCAGGCGGACAGGATCAGATACGCAGTATTTT	CASRRTGSDTQYF
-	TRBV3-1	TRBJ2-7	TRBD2	TGTGCCAGCAGCCAAAACGGACTAGCGGAGTGGGTCGAGCAGTACTTC	CASSQNGLAEWVEQYF
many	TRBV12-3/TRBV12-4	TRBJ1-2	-	TGTGCCAGCAGTTGGGACACGGCCTATGGCTACACCTTC	CASSWDTAYGYTF
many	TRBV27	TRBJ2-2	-	TGTGCCAGCAGTTTCCCTGGCACCGGGGAGCTGTTTTTT	CASSFPGTGELFF
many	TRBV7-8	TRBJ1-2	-	TGTGCCAGCAGCTTAGCCGGGAATGGCTACACCTTC	CASSLAGNGYTF
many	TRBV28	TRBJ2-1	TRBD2	TGTGCCAGCCTCGGACTAGCGGTCTACAATGAGCAGTTCTTC	CASLGLAVYNEQFF
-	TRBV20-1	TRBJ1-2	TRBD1	TGCAGTGCTGGACAGGGGAATGCCTATGGCTACACCTTC	CSAGQGNAYGYTF
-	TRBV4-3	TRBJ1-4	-	TGCGCCAGCAGCCAAGAAAGAGGGGCAGTGGAAAAACTGTTTTTT	CASSQERGAVEKLFF
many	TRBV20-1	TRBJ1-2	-	TGCAGTGCTAGGTCTGGGGATGGCTATGGCTACACCTTC	CSARSGDGYGYTF
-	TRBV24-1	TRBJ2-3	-	TGTGCCACCAGTGATTTGCGTTCCTCCGGGACTCTGCAGTATTTT	CATSDLRSSGTLQYF
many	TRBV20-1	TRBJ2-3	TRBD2	TGCAGTGCTAGGGGGACTAGCGGGAGGGAAGGTACAGATACGCAGTATTTT	CSARGTSGREGTDTQYF
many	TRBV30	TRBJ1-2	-	TGTGCCTGGAGTGTTGTGACAGGTCTGGCTAACTATGGCTACACCTTC	CAWSVVTGLANYGYTF
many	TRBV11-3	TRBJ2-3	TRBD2	TGTGCCAGCAGCTTAGATGGCACTAGCGGAGATACGCAGTATTTT	CASSLDGTSGDTQYF
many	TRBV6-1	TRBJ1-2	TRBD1	TGTGCCAGCAGACTGACAGGGGGATACTATGGCTACACCTTC	CASRLTGGYYGYTF
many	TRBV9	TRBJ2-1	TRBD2	TGTGCCAGCAGCGGGACTAGCGGGGCCTACAATGAGCAGTTCTTC	CASSGTSGAYNEQFF
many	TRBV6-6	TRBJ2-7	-	TGTGCCAGCAGTTACGTGGGAGGCCCCAACTTGCAGTACTTC	CASSYVGGPNLQYF
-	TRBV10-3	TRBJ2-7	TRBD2	TGTGCCATCAGTGACTCGGGGGGATCCTACGAGCAGTACTTC	CAISDSGGSYEQYF
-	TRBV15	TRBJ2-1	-	TGTGCCACCAGCAGAGCTCCGGGAGAGGCCAATGAGCAGTTCTTC	CATSRAPGEANEQFF
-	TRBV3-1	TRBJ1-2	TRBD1	TGTACCAGCAGCCACGGGACAGGGAACGGCTACACCTTC	CTSSHGTGNGYTF
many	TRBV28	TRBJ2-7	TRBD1	TGTGCCAGCAGTTTACTAGGACAGGGGTCCTACGAGCAGTACTTC	CASSLLGQGSYEQYF
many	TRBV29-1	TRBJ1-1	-	TGCAGCGTTCTGGCATCTATGAACACTGAAGCTTTCTTT	CSVLASMNTEAFF
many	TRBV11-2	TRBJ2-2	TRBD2	TGTGCCAGCAGCTTTACTAGCGGATACACCGGGGAGCTGTTTTTT	CASSFTSGYTGELFF
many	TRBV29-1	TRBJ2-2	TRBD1	TGCAGCGTGTTACAGGGGAGCGGGGAGCTGTTTTTT	CSVLQGSGELFF
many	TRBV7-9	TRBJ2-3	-	TGTGCCAGCAGCTTAGGTCCGGCGGGGCCCACAGATACGCAGTATTTT	CASSLGPAGPTDTQYF
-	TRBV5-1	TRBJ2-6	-	TGCGCCAGCAGCTCTCACTCTGGGGCCAACGTCCTGACTTTC	CASSSHSGANVLTF
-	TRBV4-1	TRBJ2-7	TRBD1	TGCGCCAGCAGCCAAGCAAGGGGGCGCAGGTACGAGCAGTACTTC	CASSQARGRRYEQYF
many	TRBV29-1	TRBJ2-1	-	TGCAGCGTTGAAGATTGGGGTTGGGAGCAGTTCTTC	CSVEDWGWEQFF